What follows are 22 T cell receptor beta chains derived from one specimen sequenced in a study of identical twins. TCRdb fed the 5' RACE reads into MiXCR, producing one record per CDR3 protein. The sample yields fewer than 500,000 distinct CDR3 sequences, about 13% seen once. The sample was also reused in another study, on yellow fever vaccine responses in identical twins.

The sample comprised CD4+ T cells sorted from blood. Receptors originate from a woman aged 18-29 years in good health.

This clonotype showed up just a few times. The chain carries TRBV12-3 or TRBV12-4 and TRBJ2-3; D possibly corresponds to TRBD2 (6 bases). Between the trimmed V and J ends, which lost 1 base and 4 bases, there was a span of 12 bases. This CDR3 is built from 15 residues. The CDR3 DNA reads TGTGCCAGCAGTTTAGTCCGGGGAGGCGCAGATACGCAGTATTTT. Protein: CASSLVRGGADTQYF.

The rearrangement joins TRBV19 to TRBJ2-5; 9 bases agree with TRBD2. V lost 3 bases, J lost 2 bases, and 7 bases stayed unmatched. Germline CDR1 and CDR2: LNHDA and SQIVND (reference sequence). The CDR3 sequence is 16 residues long. The CDR3, as DNA: TGTGCCAGTAGTATTACCCTCAGCGGGAGGCAAGAGACCCAGTACTTC. Translation: CASSITLSGRQETQYF.

This sequence joins TRBV5-1 and TRBJ2-1; TRBD2 matches at 9 bases. Germline trimming cut 1 base from V and 8 bases from J; bases unmatched to any gene: 4. The CDR3 totals 14 residues. Germline loops: CDR1 SGHRS, CDR2 YFSETQ. DNA for the CDR3: TGCGCCAGCAGCTTGTCTAGCGGGGCCCATGAGCAGTTCTTC. Protein: CASSLSSGAHEQFF.

The sample holds a few counts of this clonotype. The chain carries TRBV6-2 or TRBV6-3 and TRBJ2-3; the D is unclear. Germline V gives CDR1 MNHEY, CDR2 SVGEGT. The length of the CDR3 is 11 residues. The V end lost 7 bases, the J end lost 2 bases, and 4 bases lay between the germline ends. The CDR3 protein is CASMNTDTQYF. In DNA, the CDR3 is TGTGCCAGCATGAACACAGATACGCAGTATTTT.

This clonotype was detected a few times. The rearrangement joins TRBV6-1 to TRBJ2-7; 9 nucleotides line up with TRBD1. There are 15 residues in the CDR3. Trimming at V came to 5 bases and at J to 6 bases, leaving 11 bases not matched to a gene. Germline V CDR1 and CDR2: MNHNS, SASEGT. The CDR3 protein is CASSKIQGAKVEQYF. The CDR3 region has the DNA TGTGCCAGCAGTAAAATACAGGGGGCGAAGGTCGAGCAGTACTTC.

The chain couples TRBV12-3 or TRBV12-4 to TRBJ1-4; 8 bases are a match to TRBD1. CDR3 length: 13 amino acids. V was pared by 7 bases and J by 7 bases, with 5 bases of the junction left unmatched. In DNA form, the CDR3 reads TGTGCCAGCACCAGGACAGGGCCTGAAAAACTGTTTTTT. As protein: CASTRTGPEKLFF.

The chain uses TRBV20-1 and TRBJ2-7; no clear D. Trimming removed 2 bases from V and 2 bases from J, with 4 bases in between. The CDR3 has 11 residues. CDR1 DFQATT and CDR2 SNEGSKA come from the germline V gene (reference sequence). Written as DNA, the CDR3 is TGCAGTGCTAGACTTACCTACGAGCAGTACTTC. Its protein product is CSARLTYEQYF.

V is TRBV11-2 and J is TRBJ2-5, with 8 bases that match TRBD2. There are 16 residues in the CDR3. V was clipped by 2 bases and J by 0 bases; unmatched bases: 5. Germline assignment: CDR1 SGHAT and CDR2 FQNNGV. The CDR3 sequence is CASSLMGLEYQETQYF. Here the CDR3 DNA reads TGTGCCAGCAGCTTAATGGGACTAGAGTACCAAGAGACCCAGTACTTC.

This clonotype was found many times. The chain couples TRBV20-1 to TRBJ1-1, with TRBD1 matching 8 bases. The CDR3 has 13 residues. The trim removed 6 bases at V and 1 base at J, leaving 4 bases unmatched. From germline, CDR1 is DFQATT and CDR2 SNEGSKA (reference sequence). As DNA, the CDR3 is TGCAGTGCCCCAGGACAGGGGAACACTGAAGCTTTCTTT. This gives the protein CSAPGQGNTEAFF.

This clonotype was detected only a few times. The rearrangement links TRBV2 to TRBJ1-3; D unresolved. The V and J ends lost 10 bases and 1 base respectively, with 14 bases between them. CDR3 length: 14 amino acids. Germline lookup yields CDR1 SNHLY and CDR2 FYNNEI. This chain's CDR3 is CATTWAGSGNTIYF. The CDR3 nucleotides are TGTGCCACCACGTGGGCGGGATCTGGAAACACCATATATTTT. Combining the CDR3 with reference TRBV2 and TRBJ1-3 gives the whole variable domain EPEVTQTPSHQVTQMGQEVILRCVPISNHLYFYWYRQILGQKVEFLVSFYNNEISEKSEIFDDQFSVERPDGSNFTLKIRSTKLEDSAMYFCATTWAGSGNTIYFGEGSWLTVV.

This clonotype was found many times. The V and J genes are TRBV5-5 and TRBJ2-1; 9 bases are a match to TRBD1. The CDR3 is made up of 16 amino acids. Trimming removed 4 bases from V and 0 bases from J; junction bases left unmatched: 5. CDR1 is SGHKS and CDR2 is YYEKEE in the germline V gene (reference sequence). CDR3 sequence (DNA): TGTGCCAGCAGCGAGGACAGGGGTAGCTCCTACAATGAGCAGTTCTTC. Its protein product is CASSEDRGSSYNEQFF.

This clonotype occurred a few times. The CDR3 loop is CASSLAPTGVSSYEQYF. The CDR3 coding sequence is TGTGCCAGCAGCTTAGCGCCAACGGGCGTCAGCTCCTACGAGCAGTACTTC. This chain joins TRBV7-9 and TRBJ2-7; D is ambiguous. V lost 0 bases to trimming and J lost 0 bases, with 15 bases between them. Per the germline V gene, CDR1 is SEHNR and CDR2 is FQNEAQ (reference sequence). The CDR3 runs 17 residues.

Worth noting for this clonotype: Compared with germline, one end of the junction differs, possibly owing to a read error. The CDR3 spells CANSPGGARTLTGEQYF. The DNA of the CDR3 is TGTGCCAACAGCCCAGGCGGGGCCAGGACACTCACCGGCGAGCAGTACTTC. This rearrangement joins TRBV7-2 to TRBJ2-7; D perhaps matches TRBD2 (6 bases). Germline V gives CDR1 SGHTA, CDR2 FQGNSA. CDR3 size: 17 residues.

This clonotype was observed a handful of times. V gene TRBV12-3 or TRBV12-4 combines with J gene TRBJ2-1; 10 bases align to TRBD1. The CDR3 contains 16 residues. The V gene end was trimmed by 6 bases and the J gene end by 6 bases; junction bases not matched to a gene: 11. The DNA of the CDR3 is TGTGCCAGCAGCCGTGCCGGGACAGGGGCCGGCAATGAGCAGTTCTTC. It encodes CASSRAGTGAGNEQFF.

A few counts support this clonotype. The chain joins TRBV7-9 to TRBJ2-7, with a weak D call TRBD2 (6 bases). This CDR3 is 15 amino acids long. V lost 5 bases to trimming and J lost 5 bases, with 19 bases between them. Germline lookup yields CDR1 SEHNR and CDR2 FQNEAQ (reference sequence). The chain's CDR3 is CASSPPGTRPHEQYF. The CDR3 DNA sequence: TGTGCCAGCAGCCCCCCCGGGACTCGACCTCACGAGCAGTACTTC.

Only a few counts were recorded for this clonotype. The J gene is TRBJ2-1, the V gene TRBV5-1; 8 positions match TRBD1. Germline CDR1 and CDR2: SGHRS and YFSETQ. This CDR3 is 14 amino acids long. V shed 2 bases, J shed 3 bases, and the junction held 1 base outside the gene matches. CDR3 region: CASSFGQGYNEQFF. Written as DNA, the CDR3 is TGCGCCAGCAGCTTCGGACAGGGCTACAATGAGCAGTTCTTC. Combining the CDR3 with reference TRBV5-1 and TRBJ2-1 gives the whole variable domain KAGVTQTPRYLIKTRGQQVTLSCSPISGHRSVSWYQQTPGQGLQFLFEYFSETQRNKGNFPGRFSGRQFSNSRSEMNVSTLELGDSALYLCASSFGQGYNEQFFGPGTRLTVL.

This clonotype was seen only a few times. V and J are TRBV5-1 and TRBJ2-1; 10 bases map to TRBD1. The germline gives CDR1 SGHRS, CDR2 YFSETQ. The CDR3 totals 14 residues. The V segment lost 4 bases and the J segment 10 bases; nucleotides outside the gene matches: 8. For the CDR3, the DNA is TGCGCCAGCAGCACCGGGACAGGGGTTCGAGAGCAGTTCTTC. Translation gives CASSTGTGVREQFF.

This clonotype was counted only a few times. This chain uses TRBV7-9 with TRBJ1-1; D gene uncertain. The V end was cut by 1 base, the J end by 11 bases, with 14 bases between. CDR1 is SEHNR and CDR2 is FQNEAQ in the germline V gene (reference sequence). The CDR3 is 13 amino acids. CDR3 nucleotides: TGTGCCAGCAGCTTAGAGGGTGGGGTGCAGGCTTTCTTT. This translates into CASSLEGGVQAFF.

This clonotype showed up just a few times. This chain joins TRBV20-1 and TRBJ2-3, with D possibly being TRBD2 (6 bases). V lost 6 bases and J lost 4, with 17 bases in between. The germline V gene encodes CDR1 DFQATT and CDR2 SNEGSKA (reference sequence). CDR3 length equals 14 residues. The CDR3 bases are TGCAGTGCCAACCTATGGAGGGACGCAGATACGCAGTATTTT. The encoded protein is CSANLWRDADTQYF.

This chain joins TRBV6-5 and TRBJ1-4; TRBD1 matches at 8 bases. CDR3 length equals 15 residues. Germline lookup yields CDR1 MNHEY and CDR2 SVGAGI. V shed 4 bases and J 5 bases; nucleotides not matched to a gene: 6. The CDR3 here is CASSSWTGTNEKLFF. The CDR3 nucleotides are TGTGCCAGCAGTTCCTGGACAGGGACGAATGAAAAACTGTTTTTT.

This clonotype turned up a few times. The chain couples TRBV29-1 to TRBJ2-5, with TRBD1 identical over 8 bases. Unmatched junction bases numbered 3, after V lost 7 bases and J lost 5 bases. Germline-derived CDR1 and CDR2 are SQVTM and ANQGSEA. This CDR3 contains 11 residues. The CDR3, as DNA: TGCAGCGCTACAGGGGGGGAGACCCAGTACTTC. Protein product: CSATGGETQYF. The variable domain in full, with the rest retrieved from reference TRBV29-1 and TRBJ2-5, is SAVISQKPSRDICQRGTSLTIQCQVDSQVTMMFWYRQQPGQSLTLIATANQGSEATYESGFVIDKFPISRPNLTFSTLTVSNMSPEDSSIYLCSATGGETQYFGPGTRLLVL.

The chain employs TRBV5-4 and TRBJ2-3, with 7 bases aligning to TRBD2. Trimming cost V 4 bases and J 7 bases; bases outside gene matches: 18. Looked up from germline, CDR1 is SGHNT and CDR2 is YYREEE (reference sequence). The CDR3 contains 17 residues. The CDR3 sequence is CASSPRGTGGRANTQYF. In DNA form, the CDR3 reads TGTGCCAGCAGCCCGCGTGGGACGGGAGGCCGAGCAAATACGCAGTATTTT. Supplemented by reference TRBV5-4 and TRBJ2-3, the full variable domain reads ETGVTQSPTHLIKTRGQQVTLRCSSQSGHNTVSWYQQALGQGPQFIFQYYREEENGRGNFPPRFSGLQFPNYSSELNVNALELDDSALYLCASSPRGTGGRANTQYFGPGTRLTVL.